This passage covers 23 T cell receptor beta chains from one sample sequenced in a study of OX40 agonist ivuxolimab in advanced cancers. TCRdb's copy holds only in-frame clones and misses some; the assay was immunoSEQ multiplex PCR. The sample includes roughly 74,000 clones, 87% of them seen just once. The sequencing used CD4+ or CD8+ T cells sorted from blood, collected in a trial of the OX40 agonist ivuxolimab. These TCRs come from an adult with an advanced solid tumor such as melanoma, head and neck, liver or kidney cancer.

The CDR3 DNA is TGTGCCAGTAGTGACCCGGGACTATACACTGAAGCTTTCTTT. It codes for CASSDPGLYTEAFF. The chain is built from TRBV19 and TRBJ1-1; D might be TRBD1 (5 bases). The CDR3 has 14 amino acids. With 5 bases removed from V and 3 bases from J, the gap between germline ends came to 13 bases. Germline CDR1 and CDR2: LNHDA and SQIVND (reference sequence).

This clone occurred a few times. The J gene is TRBJ1-3, the V gene TRBV30; 9 bases align to TRBD1. The trim removed 0 bases at V and 2 bases at J, leaving 2 bases unmatched. The CDR3 covers 15 residues. Germline V CDR1 and CDR2: GTSNPN, SVGIG (reference sequence). CDR3 sequence reads: CAWSVRQGAGNTIYF. CDR3 nucleotides: TGTGCCTGGAGTGTACGACAGGGGGCTGGAAACACCATATATTTT. Full variable domain (remainder filled in from reference TRBV30 and TRBJ1-3): SQTIHQWPATLVQPVGSPLSLECTVEGTSNPNLYWYRQAAGRGLQLLFYSVGIGQISSEVPQNLSASRPQDRQFILSSKKLLLSDSGFYLCAWSVRQGAGNTIYFGEGSWLTVV.

The rearrangement uses TRBV5-1 and TRBJ2-1; D remains ambiguous. The germline V and J ends were trimmed by 7 bases and 1 base, with 12 bases remaining between them. The CDR3 has 14 amino acids. Germline V gene lookup returns CDR1 SGHRS and CDR2 YFSETQ. The CDR3 sequence is CASYTTASYNEQFF. CDR3 sequence (DNA): TGCGCCAGCTATACGACTGCTTCCTACAATGAGCAGTTCTTC. Drawing the rest from reference TRBV5-1 and TRBJ2-1, the complete variable domain is KAGVTQTPRYLIKTRGQQVTLSCSPISGHRSVSWYQQTPGQGLQFLFEYFSETQRNKGNFPGRFSGRQFSNSRSEMNVSTLELGDSALYLCASYTTASYNEQFFGPGTRLTVL.

The chain has TRBV28 and TRBJ1-3, with D possibly matching TRBD1 (6 bases). Germline-derived CDR1 and CDR2 are MDHEN and SYDVKM. The CDR3 has 14 amino acids. V lost 6 bases and J 4 bases, leaving 13 bases between the germline ends. Here the CDR3 DNA reads TGTGCCAGCAGCACTACAGGGCGCGGAAACACCATATATTTT. This translates into CASSTTGRGNTIYF.

The rearrangement joins TRBV7-2 to TRBJ1-1, with D unresolved. The CDR3 spans 13 residues. V lost 3 bases and J lost 3, with 8 bases in between. CDR1 is SGHTA and CDR2 is FQGNSA in the germline V gene. This CDR3 is CASSFGFDTEAFF. Here the CDR3 DNA reads TGTGCCAGCAGCTTTGGGTTTGACACTGAAGCTTTCTTT.

This clone was recorded a few times. The V gene is TRBV30, the J gene TRBJ2-7; 12 bases are shared with TRBD2. This CDR3 contains 15 residues. Trimming cost V 0 bases and J 4 bases; bases outside gene matches: 4. The germline gives CDR1 GTSNPN, CDR2 SVGIG (reference sequence). CDR3 sequence (DNA): TGTGCCTGGAGTGTCTTAACTAGCGGGAGGTACGAGCAGTACTTC. Translated: CAWSVLTSGRYEQYF.

The V call is TRBV25-1, the J call TRBJ2-2, with 16 bases lining up with TRBD2. Germline V gene lookup returns CDR1 MGHDK and CDR2 SYGVNS. CDR3 length: 18 residues. The ends lost 6 bases at V and 4 bases at J; junction bases unmatched: 8. Here the CDR3 DNA reads TGTGCCAGCAGCACGGGACTAGCGGGGGGGCGGATCACCGGGGAGCTGTTTTTT. Translation gives CASSTGLAGGRITGELFF. Using reference TRBV25-1 and TRBJ2-2 for the parts outside the CDR3, the full variable domain is EADIYQTPRYLVIGTGKKITLECSQTMGHDKMYWYQQDPGMELHLIHYSYGVNSTEKGDLSSESTVSRIRTEHFPLTLESARPSHTSQYLCASSTGLAGGRITGELFFGEGSRLTVL.

The rearrangement joins TRBV2 to TRBJ2-7; D unclear. V lost 4 bases, J lost 6 bases, and 19 bases lay in between. Per germline, CDR1 SNHLY and CDR2 FYNNEI. The CDR3 runs to 15 residues. CDR3 amino acids: CASSANPPHTSEQYF. CDR3 coding DNA: TGTGCCAGCAGTGCCAACCCCCCCCACACAAGCGAGCAGTACTTC.

The chain is built from TRBV27 and TRBJ2-2, with D maybe TRBD1 (6 bases). From germline, CDR1 is MNHEY and CDR2 SMNVEV (reference sequence). The CDR3 extends over 16 amino acids. V lost 5 bases, J lost 2 bases, and 15 bases lay in between. The CDR3 region is CASSPLARGNTGELFF. The CDR3 region has the DNA TGTGCCAGCAGTCCGCTTGCCAGGGGAAACACCGGGGAGCTGTTTTTT.

V gene TRBV2 combines with J gene TRBJ1-4, with D possibly being TRBD1 (6 bases). The V gene's germline CDR1 is SNHLY and CDR2 FYNNEI. Trimming removed 7 bases at V and 8 bases at J, with 14 bases between. The CDR3 has 13 amino acids. CDR3 bases: TGTGCCAGCAACAGGGACCTAGACGAAAAACTGTTTTTT. It specifies CASNRDLDEKLFF. Complete variable domain (other parts from reference TRBV2 and TRBJ1-4): EPEVTQTPSHQVTQMGQEVILRCVPISNHLYFYWYRQILGQKVEFLVSFYNNEISEKSEIFDDQFSVERPDGSNFTLKIRSTKLEDSAMYFCASNRDLDEKLFFGSGTQLSVL.

The genes are TRBV5-1 and TRBJ1-1; tentative D call: TRBD1 (6 bases). In germline, CDR1 is SGHRS, CDR2 YFSETQ. The CDR3 spans 14 residues. V dropped 4 bases and J dropped 1 base, with 11 bases sitting between them. In DNA form, the CDR3 reads TGCGCCAGCAGCCCCCTGACAGGGAACACTGAAGCTTTCTTT. Encoded protein: CASSPLTGNTEAFF. The full variable domain, its missing parts supplied by reference TRBV5-1 and TRBJ1-1, is KAGVTQTPRYLIKTRGQQVTLSCSPISGHRSVSWYQQTPGQGLQFLFEYFSETQRNKGNFPGRFSGRQFSNSRSEMNVSTLELGDSALYLCASSPLTGNTEAFFGQGTRLTVV.

The rearrangement uses TRBV7-2 and TRBJ1-2, with 10 bases identical to TRBD1. The CDR3 consists of 13 residues. The germline gives CDR1 SGHTA, CDR2 FQGNSA. Trimming cost V 5 bases and J 7 bases; bases outside gene matches: 4. CDR3 sequence: CASSPGQGTGYTF. DNA for the CDR3: TGTGCCAGCAGCCCGGGACAGGGGACTGGCTACACCTTC.

This clone was recorded a few times. The V gene is TRBV13, the J gene TRBJ1-2; 9 nucleotides match TRBD1. The germline CDR1 and CDR2 sequences are PRHDT and FYEKMQ (reference sequence). The CDR3 has 13 residues. V shed 3 bases and J 10 bases; nucleotides not matched to a gene: 6. The CDR3 region is CASSFWGQGDYTF. The CDR3 coding sequence is TGTGCCAGCAGCTTTTGGGGACAGGGAGACTACACCTTC.

J is TRBJ2-5 and V is TRBV7-9, with a possible D match to TRBD1 (5 bases). This CDR3 has 14 amino acids. Trimming shortened V by 3 bases and J by 5 bases, and 13 bases separated the two germline ends. Germline values: CDR1 SEHNR, CDR2 FQNEAQ (reference sequence). CDR3 DNA: TGTGCCAGCAGCTTGCGCCCTGGGGCGGAGACCCAGTACTTC. Translated, it gives CASSLRPGAETQYF.

The CDR3 sequence is CATSRPRGSTDTQYF. CDR3 sequence (DNA): TGTGCCACCAGCAGACCTCGAGGGAGCACAGATACGCAGTATTTT. The chain recombines TRBV15 with TRBJ2-3; weak D call: TRBD2 (5 bases). The ends were cut back, 2 bases at V and 0 bases at J, with 9 bases in the middle. The germline CDR1 and CDR2 sequences are LNHNV and YYDKDF (reference sequence). This CDR3 has 15 residues.

This chain uses TRBV30 with TRBJ2-5; 7 positions agree with TRBD1. Germline-derived CDR1 and CDR2 are GTSNPN and SVGIG (reference sequence). The V and J ends lost 5 bases and 2 bases, in that order; junction bases with no gene match: 11. The CDR3 runs to 15 residues. CDR3 residues: CAWAPTGVGQETQYF. The DNA for the CDR3 is TGTGCCTGGGCCCCTACAGGGGTGGGACAAGAGACCCAGTACTTC.

The V call is TRBV30, the J call TRBJ2-6; D is unclear. The length of the CDR3 is 15 residues. Germline V gene sequence: CDR1 GTSNPN, CDR2 SVGIG (reference sequence). The V and J ends lost 4 bases and 2 bases respectively, with 12 bases between them. CDR3 bases: TGTGCCTGGAATTTCATTGAGGCTGGGGCCAACGTCCTGACTTTC. Encoded protein: CAWNFIEAGANVLTF.

The chain has TRBV18 and TRBJ2-1; 10 bases match TRBD2. Germline V gene data show CDR1 as KGHSH and CDR2 as LQKENI. CDR3 length: 17 amino acids. V lost 6 bases, J lost 4 bases, and 12 bases stayed unmatched. DNA of the CDR3: TGTGCCAGCTCGCCAATCCGGACTAGCGGCTTTTACAATGAGCAGTTCTTC. It codes for CASSPIRTSGFYNEQFF.

The chain carries TRBV19 and TRBJ2-5, with no clear D. CDR1 LNHDA and CDR2 SQIVND come from the germline V gene (reference sequence). V was cut by 3 bases and J by 2 bases, with 13 bases left in between. The CDR3 runs to 15 residues. This chain's CDR3 is CASSISSGIQETQYF. In nucleotides, the CDR3 is TGTGCCAGTAGTATTTCGTCCGGTATTCAAGAGACCCAGTACTTC.

The chain carries TRBV5-1 and TRBJ2-1; possible D gene TRBD1, 5 bases. Germline V CDR1 and CDR2: SGHRS, YFSETQ. This CDR3 contains 12 residues. The germline V and J ends were trimmed by 0 bases and 7 bases, with 5 bases remaining between them. CDR3 loop: CASSLAGNEQFF. The DNA of the CDR3 is TGCGCCAGCAGCTTGGCAGGGAATGAGCAGTTCTTC. Filled out from reference TRBV5-1 and TRBJ2-1, the complete variable domain reads KAGVTQTPRYLIKTRGQQVTLSCSPISGHRSVSWYQQTPGQGLQFLFEYFSETQRNKGNFPGRFSGRQFSNSRSEMNVSTLELGDSALYLCASSLAGNEQFFGPGTRLTVL.

The chain has TRBV2 and TRBJ2-5; 12 positions match TRBD2. Trimming cost V 6 bases and J 6 bases; bases outside gene matches: 11. The CDR3 is made up of 16 amino acids. CDR1 and CDR2 (germline): SNHLY, FYNNEI. The CDR3 region has the DNA TGTGCCAGCAGCCACCCGACTAGCGGGAGTTTCAAGACCCAGTACTTC. Translated: CASSHPTSGSFKTQYF.

The rearrangement joins TRBV7-2 to TRBJ2-6; D gene uncertain. Trimming stripped 2 bases from V and 2 bases from J, with 7 bases between. The CDR3 totals 15 residues. CDR1 SGHTA and CDR2 FQGNSA come from the germline V gene. The CDR3 coding sequence is TGTGCCAGCAGCTTACCGGTCACTGGGGCCAACGTCCTGACTTTC. It is translated as CASSLPVTGANVLTF. The entire variable domain, with the rest obtained from reference TRBV7-2 and TRBJ2-6, is as follows: GAGVSQSPSNKVTEKGKDVELRCDPISGHTALYWYRQSLGQGLEFLIYFQGNSAPDKSGLPSDRFSAERTGGSVSTLTIQRTQQEDSAVYLCASSLPVTGANVLTFGAGSRLTVL.

The chain combines TRBV10-2 with TRBJ2-3; D gene unclear. The CDR3 contains 14 residues. The V gene's germline CDR1 is WSHSY and CDR2 SAAADI. Trimming left V 0 bases short and J 8 bases short, with 12 bases between. The CDR3 DNA follows: TGCGCCAGCAGTGAGTCAGGACCAACCCCTACGCAGTATTTT. This gives the protein CASSESGPTPTQYF.